Listed here are 21 T cell receptor beta chains from one sample, sequenced in a study of T cell changes during pregnancy in multiple sclerosis. Only in-frame clones appear in the TCRdb table, and some are missing; sequencing was by immunoSEQ multiplex PCR. The data hold tens of thousands of clones, with 85% to 95% observed a single time. Sequenced material: peripheral blood, taken in the third trimester of pregnancy. The receptors shown here come from a female donor with multiple sclerosis, enrolled in a pregnancy study.

The chain employs TRBV7-3 and TRBJ1-1, with a possible D match to TRBD1 (5 bases). Germline V gene data show CDR1 as SGHTA and CDR2 as FQGTGA. Deletions cut 3 bases from V and 11 bases from J, with 16 bases between. The CDR3 runs 13 residues. The CDR3 coding sequence is TGTGCCAGCAGCTTTCCAGGGCGGCCATGGGCTTTCTTT. Its translation: CASSFPGRPWAFF. The full variable domain, with the rest looked up from reference TRBV7-3 and TRBJ1-1, is GAGVSQTPSNKVTEKGKYVELRCDPISGHTALYWYRQSLGQGPEFLIYFQGTGAADDSGLPNDRFFAVRPEGSVSTLKIQRTERGDSAVYLCASSFPGRPWAFFGQGTRLTVV.

This chain connects TRBV7-2 to TRBJ1-5, with a possible D match to TRBD1 (6 bases). The germline CDR1 and CDR2 sequences are SGHTA and FQGNSA. The CDR3 runs 19 residues. Trimming took off 0 bases at V and 4 bases at J, with 22 bases between the two ends. The CDR3 reads CASSLADWGPDRVNQPQHF. CDR3 nucleotides: TGTGCCAGCAGCTTAGCGGATTGGGGCCCGGACAGAGTTAATCAGCCCCAGCATTTT.

J is TRBJ2-7 and V is TRBV4-1; 8 bases agree with TRBD2. Looked up from germline, CDR1 is MGHRA and CDR2 is YSYEKL. The CDR3 totals 17 residues. With V trimmed by 1 base and J by 4 bases, 12 bases remained unmatched. The CDR3 nucleotides read TGCGCCAGCAGCCAAGGCCCCCAAAGCGGGAGTGGATACGAGCAGTACTTC. It translates to CASSQGPQSGSGYEQYF.

The chain carries TRBV23-1 and TRBJ2-2, with TRBD2 matching 8 bases. TRBV23-1 is identified as an open reading frame with a role that is uncertain. CDR3 length equals 18 residues. The J segment lost 1 base and the V segment lost 4 bases, leaving 11 bases of the junction unmatched. The CDR3 DNA sequence: TGCGCCAGCAGTCTCCCGGGAGGGCTACCTATGAACACCGGGGAGCTGTTTTTT. Its translation is CASSLPGGLPMNTGELFF.

This rearrangement joins TRBV2 to TRBJ2-1; 7 nucleotides match TRBD2. Germline V gene lookup returns CDR1 SNHLY and CDR2 FYNNEI. V lost 2 bases and J lost 4; bases outside the gene matches: 5. This CDR3 comprises 15 residues. Here the CDR3 DNA reads TGTGCCAGCAGTGAAACTGCGGGGGTTTACAATGAGCAGTTCTTC. Amino acids: CASSETAGVYNEQFF.

Worth noting for this clone: This same CDR3 is encoded by further DNA sequences in the sample. This chain uses TRBV7-3 with TRBJ2-1; 7 positions agree with TRBD2. The CDR3 spans 15 residues. V lost 2 bases to trimming and J lost 2 bases; unmatched junction nucleotides: 3. From germline, CDR1 is SGHTA and CDR2 FQGTGA. CDR3 in amino acids: CASSLASGTYNEQFF. DNA of the CDR3: TGTGCCAGCAGCTTAGCTAGCGGTACCTACAATGAGCAGTTCTTC.

This sequence joins TRBV5-4 and TRBJ2-3, with TRBD2 matching 13 bases. This CDR3 spans 19 amino acids. After removal of 4 bases from V and 3 bases from J, the junction contained 14 bases not matched to a gene. Germline V gene sequence: CDR1 SGHNT, CDR2 YYREEE (reference sequence). CDR3: CASSHLPRTSGSLTDTQYF. CDR3 sequence (DNA): TGTGCCAGCAGCCATTTGCCTCGGACTAGCGGGAGTCTAACAGATACGCAGTATTTT.

The chain employs TRBV5-1 and TRBJ1-2, with TRBD1 matching over 7 bases. Trimming took 2 bases from V and 5 from J; bases not matched to a gene: 3. CDR1 and CDR2 from the germline V gene are SGHRS and YFSETQ. The CDR3 loop spans 13 amino acids. For the CDR3, the DNA is TGCGCCAGCAGCTTCGGGACAGAATATGGCTACACCTTC. It translates to CASSFGTEYGYTF.

V gene TRBV6-5 combines with J gene TRBJ2-7; D not resolved. This CDR3 has 13 residues. Germline V gene sequence: CDR1 MNHEY, CDR2 SVGAGI. V lost 2 bases and J 2 bases, leaving 7 bases between the germline ends. CDR3 amino acids: CASSYLRTYEQYF. CDR3 sequence (DNA): TGTGCCAGCAGTTACCTCCGTACCTACGAGCAGTACTTC.

This clone was observed a few times. This chain connects TRBV10-3 to TRBJ1-2, with 10 positions matching TRBD1. In germline, CDR1 is ENHRY, CDR2 SYGVKD. This CDR3 has 15 residues. The J segment lost 8 bases and the V segment lost 0 bases, leaving 6 bases of the junction unmatched. Here the CDR3 DNA reads TGTGCCATCAGTGAGTCGCCTGGGGACAGGGGCGGCTACACCTTC. It encodes CAISESPGDRGGYTF.

DNA of the CDR3: TGTGCCAGCAGCCAAGATTTGACTAGCGGGACGGCCGGGGAGCTGTTTTTT. Translated: CASSQDLTSGTAGELFF. This chain joins TRBV4-2 and TRBJ2-2; 11 nucleotides agree with TRBD2. The germline gives CDR1 LGHNA, CDR2 YNFKEQ. This CDR3 is built from 17 residues. V shed 0 bases and J 6 bases; nucleotides not matched to a gene: 6.

CDR3 sequence: CASSYNFDNEQFF. The DNA of the CDR3 is TGTGCCAGCAGTTACAACTTTGACAATGAGCAGTTCTTC. The V gene is TRBV6-5, the J gene TRBJ2-1; no definite D call. The ends were cut back, 2 bases at V and 5 bases at J, with 7 bases in the middle. This CDR3 is 13 amino acids long. The germline CDR1 and CDR2 sequences are MNHEY and SVGAGI.

The table lists this clone with a few counts. The chain carries TRBV4-1 and TRBJ1-1, with TRBD1 identical over 8 bases. The CDR3 consists of 17 residues. Germline assignment: CDR1 MGHRA and CDR2 YSYEKL. J lost 3 bases, V lost 4 bases, and 13 bases had no gene match. CDR3 protein: CASSPPHRQGRHTEAFF. The DNA for the CDR3 is TGCGCCAGCAGCCCACCTCACCGACAGGGGCGCCACACTGAAGCTTTCTTT.

The V gene is TRBV25-1, the J gene TRBJ1-1; D is perhaps TRBD1 (5 bases). Per germline, CDR1 MGHDK and CDR2 SYGVNS. The CDR3 length is 13 residues. V lost 5 bases and J 1 base, leaving 8 bases between the germline ends. The CDR3 DNA reads TGTGCCAGCAGTCTGGGGGGGAACACTGAAGCTTTCTTT. This sequence encodes CASSLGGNTEAFF.

This clone showed up just a few times. The rearrangement joins TRBV6-1 to TRBJ2-6, with D possibly being TRBD1 (5 bases). The CDR3 is 15 amino acids. V was clipped by 5 bases and J by 1 base, with 9 bases between them. Germline CDR1 reads MNHNS; CDR2 reads SASEGT. CDR3: CASSPQGSGANVLTF. CDR3 bases: TGTGCCAGCAGTCCGCAGGGTTCTGGGGCCAACGTCCTGACTTTC.

This chain joins TRBV7-9 and TRBJ2-6; 10 bases match TRBD1. This CDR3 is 16 amino acids long. CDR1 SEHNR and CDR2 FQNEAQ come from the germline V gene (reference sequence). The V and J ends lost 3 bases and 2 bases, in that order; junction bases with no gene match: 1. The CDR3 sequence is CASSFDRGPGANVLTF. In nucleotides, the CDR3 is TGTGCCAGCAGCTTCGACAGGGGGCCTGGGGCCAACGTCCTGACTTTC.

This clone was observed once. The CDR3 reads CACPFRESSSYEQYF. The CDR3 DNA follows: TGTGCCTGCCCCTTCAGGGAATCGAGCTCCTACGAGCAGTACTTC. The rearrangement joins TRBV30 to TRBJ2-7; possible D gene TRBD1, 5 bases. The germline V gene encodes CDR1 GTSNPN and CDR2 SVGIG (reference sequence). Trimming shortened V by 6 bases and J by 0 bases, and 18 bases separated the two germline ends. The CDR3 is 15 amino acids.

J is TRBJ1-2 and V is TRBV28; 9 nucleotides line up with TRBD1. V lost 6 bases and J lost 2; bases outside the gene matches: 4. The germline V gene encodes CDR1 MDHEN and CDR2 SYDVKM. This CDR3 has 14 residues. The CDR3 DNA sequence: TGTGCCAGCAGGGCGGGACAGGGAAACTATGGCTACACCTTC. Its protein is CASRAGQGNYGYTF.

This chain links TRBV5-4 with TRBJ2-1; a possible D gene is TRBD2 (6 bases). V was clipped by 4 bases and J by 10 bases, with 24 bases between them. Germline V gives CDR1 SGHNT, CDR2 YYREEE (reference sequence). This CDR3 region has 16 residues. The CDR3 is CASSPRPGLLGGEQFF. Here the CDR3 DNA reads TGTGCCAGCAGCCCCAGACCGGGACTGCTTGGAGGCGAGCAGTTCTTC.

The chain carries TRBV5-1 and TRBJ2-7; 9 bases line up with TRBD1. CDR3 length equals 17 residues. J was trimmed by 0 bases and V by 4 bases; bases with no gene match: 11. CDR1 is SGHRS and CDR2 is YFSETQ in the germline V gene. The DNA of the CDR3 is TGCGCCAGCAGCGCTAGCCGGGACAGGGTATCCTCCTACGAGCAGTACTTC. Its protein is CASSASRDRVSSYEQYF. Using reference TRBV5-1 and TRBJ2-7 for the parts outside the CDR3, the full variable domain is KAGVTQTPRYLIKTRGQQVTLSCSPISGHRSVSWYQQTPGQGLQFLFEYFSETQRNKGNFPGRFSGRQFSNSRSEMNVSTLELGDSALYLCASSASRDRVSSYEQYFGPGTRLTVT.

The V and J genes are TRBV19 and TRBJ1-1; D call uncertain. Trimming pared 2 bases from V and 0 bases from J, leaving 7 bases between. Germline V gene sequence: CDR1 LNHDA, CDR2 SQIVND (reference sequence). CDR3 size: 14 residues. The CDR3 spells CASSINYMNTEAFF. DNA of the CDR3: TGTGCCAGTAGTATAAACTATATGAACACTGAAGCTTTCTTT.